The 18 T cell receptor beta chains below all came from one sample that was sequenced in a study of human T cells and chemical hapten exposure. The sample's time point: patch test 2, 6 weeks after DPC sensitization. The sample's treatment: therapeutic diphenylcyclopropenone sensitization with weekly scalp DPC. TCRdb used MiXCR to reprocess the RACE reads, holding one entry per CDR3 protein. The sample includes about 69,000 distinct CDR3 sequences, about 9.4% of them seen just once. This specimen consisted of whole blood, obtained in connection with sensitization to the hapten diphenylcyclopropenone (DPC). These receptors all come from a woman between 50 and 59 years old with alopecia areata. Some clones in this sample may be carry-over from other donors' samples.

This clonotype was picked up many times. The V call is TRBV6-6, the J call TRBJ2-1; D remains unclear. Trimming took off 6 bases at V and 8 bases at J, with 14 bases between the two ends. Germline CDR1 reads MNHNY; CDR2 reads SVGAGI (reference sequence). The CDR3 runs 13 residues. The CDR3 DNA reads as TGTGCCAGCAGCCCCTCCAGGATCGATGAGCAGTTCTTC. Its protein product is CASSPSRIDEQFF.

This clonotype was recorded at least ten times. The chain has TRBV20-1 and TRBJ2-3, with 7 bases fitting TRBD1. The CDR3 consists of 14 residues. Germline lookup yields CDR1 DFQATT and CDR2 SNEGSKA (reference sequence). V lost 5 bases to trimming and J lost 1 base; unmatched junction nucleotides: 6. The CDR3 sequence: CSAVTGSGTDTQYF. CDR3 nucleotides: TGCAGTGCTGTGACAGGGAGCGGCACAGATACGCAGTATTTT.

In this sample, this clonotype turned up many times. V gene TRBV28 combines with J gene TRBJ2-2; TRBD1 agrees at 7 bases. Germline-derived CDR1 and CDR2 are MDHEN and SYDVKM. This CDR3 contains 16 residues. Trimming at V came to 2 bases and at J to 7 bases, leaving 10 bases not matched to a gene. The CDR3 DNA is TGTGCCAGCAGTTTAGCAGGGACAGACCTCAACGGGGAGCTGTTTTTT. Protein sequence: CASSLAGTDLNGELFF.

This clonotype was found many times. The chain is built from TRBV6-2 or TRBV6-3 and TRBJ2-5; D not certain. Trimming cost V 8 bases and J 1 base, with 8 bases left between them. Germline CDR1 reads MNHEY; CDR2 reads SVGEGT. This CDR3 spans 12 amino acids. This CDR3 is CASGLIQETQYF. CDR3 in DNA: TGTGCCAGCGGTTTAATCCAAGAGACCCAGTACTTC.

This clonotype was detected ten times or more. J is TRBJ1-6 and V is TRBV2; tentatively, D is TRBD1 (5 bases). The CDR3 is made up of 15 amino acids. The ends were cut back, 6 bases at V and 9 bases at J, with 18 bases in the middle. Germline V lookup: CDR1 SNHLY, CDR2 FYNNEI. For the CDR3, the DNA is TGTGCCAGCAGACAGGACACCCACTGGGGTTCACCCCTCCACTTT. Translation: CASRQDTHWGSPLHF.

Ten or more counts support this clonotype. The chain couples TRBV7-2 to TRBJ2-7; TRBD2 agrees at 8 bases. The CDR3 has 13 amino acids. V trimming: 4 bases; J trimming: 7 bases; junction bases outside the gene matches: 6. In germline, CDR1 is SGHTA, CDR2 FQGNSA. The CDR3 nucleotides read TGTGCCAGCAGCTGGGGACTAGTCGGAGAGCAGTACTTC. Its translation: CASSWGLVGEQYF.

The chain couples TRBV5-1 to TRBJ2-5; a weak D match, TRBD1 (6 bases). The V end was cut by 4 bases, the J end by 3 bases, with 10 bases between. The CDR3 sequence is 13 residues long. Germline V gene lookup returns CDR1 SGHRS and CDR2 YFSETQ. The CDR3 here is CASSQDRKETQYF. The CDR3 DNA follows: TGCGCCAGCAGCCAGGACAGAAAAGAGACCCAGTACTTC.

The sample holds many counts of this clonotype. The genes are TRBV20-1 and TRBJ2-3; perhaps TRBD2 as D (6 bases). This CDR3 is 13 amino acids long. CDR1 is DFQATT, CDR2 SNEGSKA, per germline (reference sequence). V was clipped by 6 bases and J by 5 bases, with 15 bases between them. This CDR3 is CSAEPLARDTQYF. The CDR3 coding sequence is TGCAGTGCCGAGCCCCTAGCGAGAGATACGCAGTATTTT.

This clonotype appeared many times. This sequence joins TRBV29-1 and TRBJ1-1; tentative D call: TRBD1 (5 bases). The V gene lost 2 bases and the J gene lost 4 bases, with 11 bases spanning the gap. The CDR3 sequence is 13 residues long. Germline CDR1 and CDR2: SQVTM and ANQGSEA. The CDR3 DNA follows: TGCAGCGTTGAACCCACAAGGGGCACTGAAGCTTTCTTT. Translating gives CSVEPTRGTEAFF. Drawing the rest from reference TRBV29-1 and TRBJ1-1, the complete variable domain is SAVISQKPSRDICQRGTSLTIQCQVDSQVTMMFWYRQQPGQSLTLIATANQGSEATYESGFVIDKFPISRPNLTFSTLTVSNMSPEDSSIYLCSVEPTRGTEAFFGQGTRLTVV.

This clonotype was seen a few times. One end of the junction fails to match germline, which may point to a read error. The chain combines TRBV28 with TRBJ2-7; tentative D call: TRBD2 (6 bases). The germline V gene has CDR1 MDHEN and CDR2 SYDVKM. CDR3 length: 13 amino acids. Here the CDR3 DNA reads TGTGCCAGCAGGAAAACTAGCTCCAACGAGCAGTACTTC. Translated, it gives CASRKTSSNEQYF. Full variable domain (rest looked up from reference TRBV28 and TRBJ2-7): DVKVTQSSRYLVKRTGEKVFLECVQDMDHENMFWYRQDPGLGLRLIYFSYDVKMKEKGDIPEGYSVSREKKERFSLILESASTNQTSMYLCASRKTSSNEQYFGPGTRLTVT.

V is TRBV19 and J is TRBJ2-1; possible D gene TRBD2, 5 bases. This CDR3 comprises 14 residues. The germline CDR1 and CDR2 sequences are LNHDA and SQIVND (reference sequence). Trimming took 5 bases from V and 8 from J, leaving 16 bases between them. CDR3 coding DNA: TGTGCCAGTAGTCTAGCAGCTCTACGCGATGAGCAGTTCTTC. This codes for CASSLAALRDEQFF.

This clonotype was observed at least ten times. This chain connects TRBV10-3 to TRBJ2-2, with a weak D call TRBD2 (5 bases). Looked up from germline, CDR1 is ENHRY and CDR2 is SYGVKD. This CDR3 has 16 amino acids. The V gene lost 4 bases and the J gene lost 1 base, with 13 bases spanning the gap. CDR3 residues: CAISVRVSKNTGELFF. For the CDR3, the DNA is TGTGCCATCAGTGTGCGGGTCTCCAAGAACACCGGGGAGCTGTTTTTT.

This clonotype was observed many times. CDR3 sequence: CASSIRLRETQYF. The CDR3 DNA sequence: TGTGCCAGTAGTATACGCCTAAGAGAAACCCAGTACTTC. The chain links TRBV19 to TRBJ2-5; D ambiguous. Trimming removed 2 bases at V and 8 bases at J, with 12 bases between. CDR1 and CDR2 from the germline V gene are LNHDA and SQIVND (reference sequence). This CDR3 has 13 residues.

Ten or more counts support this clonotype. The chain employs TRBV2 and TRBJ1-5; D unresolved. This CDR3 has 12 residues. The V and J ends lost 7 bases and 4 bases respectively, with 8 bases between them. The V gene's germline CDR1 is SNHLY and CDR2 FYNNEI. As DNA, the CDR3 is TGTGCCAGCATGGGGATAAATCAGCCCCAGCATTTT. Its protein product is CASMGINQPQHF. Full variable domain (outside the CDR3, taken from reference TRBV2 and TRBJ1-5): EPEVTQTPSHQVTQMGQEVILRCVPISNHLYFYWYRQILGQKVEFLVSFYNNEISEKSEIFDDQFSVERPDGSNFTLKIRSTKLEDSAMYFCASMGINQPQHFGDGTRLSIL.

J is TRBJ2-1 and V is TRBV29-1, with TRBD2 as a possible D gene (5 bases). This CDR3 comprises 12 residues. V was pared by 5 bases and J by 6 bases, with 11 bases between. In germline, CDR1 is SQVTM, CDR2 ANQGSEA. Here the CDR3 DNA reads TGCAGCGTTACCGGGATGTTCAATGAGCAGTTCTTC. This sequence encodes CSVTGMFNEQFF.

This sequence joins TRBV6-2 or TRBV6-3 and TRBJ2-1, with D perhaps matching TRBD2 (6 bases). The V gene's germline CDR1 is MNHEY and CDR2 SVGEGT. This CDR3 is built from 17 residues. Trimming removed 6 bases from V and 0 bases from J, with 18 bases in between. CDR3 amino acids: CASSPRALADSYNEQFF. The DNA for the CDR3 is TGTGCCAGCAGCCCGAGGGCGTTAGCGGACTCCTACAATGAGCAGTTCTTC.

Ten or more counts support this clonotype. V gene TRBV9 combines with J gene TRBJ2-2; TRBD2 matches at 11 bases. This CDR3 has 19 amino acids. Unmatched junction bases numbered 15, after V lost 5 bases and J lost 3 bases. Germline assignment: CDR1 SGDLS and CDR2 YYNGEE. The CDR3 nucleotides are TGTGCCAGCAGTGAACTACCCCACGGACTAGCGGGCTACACCGGGGAGCTGTTTTTT. Translating it yields CASSELPHGLAGYTGELFF.

V gene TRBV7-9 combines with J gene TRBJ2-7; 12 bases are a match to TRBD2. CDR1 SEHNR and CDR2 FQNEAQ come from the germline V gene (reference sequence). With 3 bases clipped from V and 2 bases from J, the junction kept 5 bases outside the gene matches. CDR3 length: 16 amino acids. CDR3 sequence reads: CASSFTSGGLTYEQYF. The CDR3, as DNA: TGTGCCAGCAGCTTTACTAGCGGGGGGTTAACCTACGAGCAGTACTTC. Full variable domain (remainder filled in from reference TRBV7-9 and TRBJ2-7): DTGVSQNPRHKITKRGQNVTFRCDPISEHNRLYWYRQTLGQGPEFLTYFQNEAQLEKSRLLSDRFSAERPKGSFSTLEIQRTEQGDSAMYLCASSFTSGGLTYEQYFGPGTRLTVT.